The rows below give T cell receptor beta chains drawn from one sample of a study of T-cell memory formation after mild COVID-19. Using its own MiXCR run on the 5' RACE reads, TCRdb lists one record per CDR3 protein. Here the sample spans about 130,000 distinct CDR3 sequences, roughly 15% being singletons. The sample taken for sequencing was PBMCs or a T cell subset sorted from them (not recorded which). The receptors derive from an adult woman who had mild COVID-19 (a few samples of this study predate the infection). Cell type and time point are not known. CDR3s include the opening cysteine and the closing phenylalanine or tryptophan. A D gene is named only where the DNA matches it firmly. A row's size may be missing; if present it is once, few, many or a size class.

CDR3: CASRSGWRDYGYTF
DNA: TGTGCCAGCAGGTCCGGTTGGAGGGACTATGGCTACACCTTC
D: .
size: .
J: TRBJ1-2
V: TRBV7-9

CDR3: CSAYRDTEAFF
DNA: TGCAGCGCCTACAGGGACACTGAAGCTTTCTTT
D: .
size: few
J: TRBJ1-1
V: TRBV29-1

CDR3: CASSLSVLTTEAFF
DNA: TGTGCCAGCAGCTTGTCAGTTCTTACCACTGAAGCTTTCTTT
D: .
size: .
J: TRBJ1-1
V: TRBV5-6

CDR3: CATSAFRRGTYEQYF
DNA: TGTGCCACCAGTGCCTTTCGAAGGGGGACCTACGAGCAGTACTTC
D: .
size: few
J: TRBJ2-7
V: TRBV24-1

CDR3: CASSQESGLASTGELFF
DNA: TGCGCCAGCAGCCAAGAGTCGGGACTAGCGAGCACCGGGGAGCTGTTTTTT
D: TRBD2
size: many
J: TRBJ2-2
V: TRBV4-1

CDR3: CASSLEGTAELHF
DNA: TGTGCCAGCAGTTTGGAAGGGACCGCCGAACTCCACTTT
D: .
size: .
J: TRBJ1-6
V: TRBV27

CDR3: CASSPHRAGELFF
DNA: TGTGCCAGCAGCCCCCACAGGGCCGGGGAGCTGTTTTTT
D: .
size: few
J: TRBJ2-2
V: TRBV9

CDR3: CASSLDADNEQFF
DNA: TGTGCCAGCAGCTTAGATGCGGACAATGAGCAGTTCTTC
D: .
size: many
J: TRBJ2-1
V: TRBV7-2

CDR3: CASSGASAYEQYF
DNA: TGTGCCAGCAGTGGGGCGTCGGCCTACGAGCAGTACTTC
D: .
size: .
J: TRBJ2-7
V: TRBV12-3/TRBV12-4

CDR3: CASSGGTPEQFF
DNA: TGTGCCAGCAGCGGCGGGACACCCGAGCAGTTCTTC
D: .
size: .
J: TRBJ2-1
V: TRBV5-6

CDR3: CASSHETSGRDYEQYF
DNA: TGTGCCAGCAGCCACGAGACTAGCGGGAGGGATTACGAGCAGTACTTC
D: TRBD2
size: many
J: TRBJ2-7
V: TRBV7-2

CDR3: CASSVRDFQETQYF
DNA: TGTGCCAGCAGCGTAAGGGATTTCCAAGAGACCCAGTACTTC
D: .
size: .
J: TRBJ2-5
V: TRBV9

CDR3: CASGRPETEAFF
DNA: TGTGCCAGCGGAAGGCCGGAGACTGAAGCTTTCTTT
D: .
size: .
J: TRBJ1-1
V: TRBV3-1

CDR3: CSVVRDPHEQYF
DNA: TGCAGCGTTGTAAGGGACCCCCACGAGCAGTACTTC
D: .
size: few
J: TRBJ2-7
V: TRBV29-1

CDR3: CASSLGWAGPTDTQYF
DNA: TGTGCCAGCAGCTTAGGCTGGGCGGGCCCCACAGATACGCAGTATTTT
D: .
size: few
J: TRBJ2-3
V: TRBV7-2

CDR3: CASSPDGTSWETQYF
DNA: TGTGCCAGCAGTCCCGACGGGACTAGTTGGGAGACCCAGTACTTC
D: TRBD2
size: few
J: TRBJ2-5
V: TRBV12-3/TRBV12-4

CDR3: CASRTRTGGLYEQYF
DNA: TGTGCCAGCAGGACCAGGACAGGGGGACTCTACGAGCAGTACTTC
D: TRBD1
size: few
J: TRBJ2-7
V: TRBV6-5

CDR3: CASSLAVNTEAFF
DNA: TGCGCCAGCAGCTTAGCAGTGAACACTGAAGCTTTCTTT
D: .
size: .
J: TRBJ1-1
V: TRBV5-1

CDR3: CASSLEASGAMDTQYF
DNA: TGCGCCAGCAGCTTGGAAGCTAGCGGGGCTATGGATACGCAGTATTTT
D: TRBD2
size: many
J: TRBJ2-3
V: TRBV5-1

CDR3: CASSYPAGQGRLYTF
DNA: TGTGCCAGCAGTTACCCAGCGGGACAGGGTAGACTCTACACCTTC
D: TRBD1
size: .
J: TRBJ1-2
V: TRBV6-5

CDR3: CATSRDRLGNYGYTF
DNA: TGTGCCACCAGCAGAGACCGCCTGGGGAACTATGGCTACACCTTC
D: .
size: .
J: TRBJ1-2
V: TRBV15

CDR3: CASSLGAGAQDSPLHF
DNA: TGTGCCAGCAGCTTGGGGGCAGGGGCGCAGGATTCACCCCTCCACTTT
D: .
size: .
J: TRBJ1-6
V: TRBV5-4

CDR3: CASSSQGKGTYEQYF
DNA: TGTGCCAGCAGCTCTCAGGGGAAGGGTACCTACGAGCAGTACTTC
D: .
size: .
J: TRBJ2-7
V: TRBV5-6

CDR3: CASSVLGQGNYEQYF
DNA: TGTGCCAGCAGTGTCCTGGGACAGGGAAACTACGAGCAGTACTTC
D: TRBD1
size: few
J: TRBJ2-7
V: TRBV6-1

CDR3: CASSRLGTSGFYNEQFF
DNA: TGTGCCAGCTCACGTCTCGGGACTAGCGGGTTCTACAATGAGCAGTTCTTC
D: TRBD2
size: .
J: TRBJ2-1
V: TRBV18

CDR3: CASSTRGSGQPQHF
DNA: TGTGCCAGCAGCACCAGGGGGTCGGGACAGCCCCAGCATTTT
D: TRBD1
size: few
J: TRBJ1-5
V: TRBV13

CDR3: CASSLAPSLSYEQYF
DNA: TGCGCCAGCAGCTTGGCACCGAGTTTATCCTACGAGCAGTACTTC
D: .
size: many
J: TRBJ2-7
V: TRBV5-1

CDR3: CASSQDGNWDGEQFF
DNA: TGTGCCAGCAGCCAAGATGGGAACTGGGACGGGGAGCAGTTCTTC
D: .
size: few
J: TRBJ2-1
V: TRBV4-2

CDR3: CASSLRGQRNTGELFF
DNA: TGTGCCAGCAGCCTTCGAGGACAGAGGAACACCGGGGAGCTGTTTTTT
D: .
size: .
J: TRBJ2-2
V: TRBV3-1